Below, one TCR beta chain is given with its context. The data stem from a study of blood T cell repertoires in COVID-19. The CDR3 contains 14 residues. With V trimmed by 0 bases and J by 5 bases, 2 bases remained unmatched. Germline V gene lookup returns CDR1 MNHEY and CDR2 SVGEGT. Profiling relied on immunoSEQ multiplex PCR, and the TCRdb table lists in-frame clones only, not all of them. This sample has roughly 46,000 clones, with roughly 80% found just once. The TCR originated in a man in his 60s with active COVID-19. The chain uses TRBV6-2 or TRBV6-3 and TRBJ2-7; 9 bases fit TRBD1. Source material: peripheral blood. The CDR3 protein is CASSYSDRGHEQYF. For the CDR3, the DNA is TGTGCCAGCAGTTACTCGGACAGGGGACACGAGCAGTACTTC.